This is a list of T cell receptor beta chains from one sample in a study of blood T cell repertoires in COVID-19. Data came from immunoSEQ multiplex PCR; TCRdb stores just in-frame clones and leaves some out. Of more than 100,000 clones in the sample, 80% to 90% were seen once. Sequences were obtained from peripheral blood. These TCRs come from a man in his forties or fifties with active COVID-19. Both conserved end residues are part of each CDR3.

>TRBV7-2|TRBJ2-3
CANRPQGTDTQYF
>TRBV5-1|TRBJ1-1
CASSSQGPLTEAFF
>TRBV21-1|TRBJ2-4
CASSKGEGRIQYF
>TRBV5-5|TRBJ2-7
CASSLGGTQEQYF
>TRBV6-1|TRBJ2-4
CASSVDRTTVVLAKNIQYF
>TRBV9|TRBJ1-2
CASSGDWGVRGYTF
>TRBV5-1|TRBJ1-2
CASSFTGIYGYTF
>TRBV10-3|TRBJ2-1
CATYQGAQRNEQFF
>TRBV27|TRBJ1-1
CASSLSSTGGRTEAFF
>TRBV6-6|TRBJ1-2
CASGQGDYGYTF
>TRBV5-1|TRBJ2-1
CASSSGLAGGNEQFF
>TRBV6-2/TRBV6-3|TRBJ1-2
CASSYLRTGGTGYTF
>TRBV9|TRBJ2-7
CASSEGGDRRYEQYF
>TRBV7-9|TRBJ1-1
CASSLDPGKNTEAFF